These 3 T cell receptor beta chains came from one sample sequenced in a study of blood T cell repertoires in COVID-19. Using immunoSEQ multiplex PCR, the repertoire was profiled, and TCRdb retains in-frame clones only, with some absent. The top ten clones hold roughly 6.7% of a sample with roughly 300,000 clones, more than 70% of them seen once. Source material: peripheral blood. The source of these receptors is a man aged 18-30 years who had recovered from COVID-19.

This rearrangement joins TRBV5-6 to TRBJ2-7; D possibly corresponds to TRBD2 (5 bases). This CDR3 is 14 amino acids long. CDR1 SGHDT and CDR2 YYEEEE come from the germline V gene. V was clipped by 1 base and J by 7 bases, with 15 bases between them. The CDR3 sequence is CASSLRGSISEQYF. CDR3 sequence (DNA): TGTGCCAGCAGCTTGAGAGGGAGTATATCGGAGCAGTACTTC. The full variable domain, completed using reference TRBV5-6 and TRBJ2-7, is DAGVTQSPTHLIKTRGQQVTLRCSPKSGHDTVSWYQQALGQGPQFIFQYYEEEERQRGNFPDRFSGHQFPNYSSELNVNALLLGDSALYLCASSLRGSISEQYFGPGTRLTVT.

This clone was seen a single time. The CDR3 nucleotides read TGTGCCAGCAGTGATTGGGGGCTTCAGAATTCACCCCTCCACTTT. Translated, it gives CASSDWGLQNSPLHF. The chain uses TRBV2 and TRBJ1-6; D perhaps matches TRBD1 (6 bases). The CDR3 is 15 amino acids. V shed 3 bases and J shed 7 bases, with 13 bases lying between them. Germline V lookup: CDR1 SNHLY, CDR2 FYNNEI. Drawing the rest from reference TRBV2 and TRBJ1-6, the complete variable domain is EPEVTQTPSHQVTQMGQEVILRCVPISNHLYFYWYRQILGQKVEFLVSFYNNEISEKSEIFDDQFSVERPDGSNFTLKIRSTKLEDSAMYFCASSDWGLQNSPLHFGNGTRLTVT.

The genes are TRBV4-2 and TRBJ2-5; D is undetermined. Germline lookup yields CDR1 LGHNA and CDR2 YNFKEQ. Trimming took off 4 bases at V and 5 bases at J, with 8 bases between the two ends. The length of the CDR3 is 12 residues. CDR3 DNA: TGTGCCAGCAGCCCCTACGGGGAGACCCAGTACTTC. It encodes CASSPYGETQYF.